Following are 24 T cell receptor beta chains from one sample sequenced in a study of blood T cell repertoires in COVID-19. TCRdb's copy holds only in-frame clones and misses some; the assay was immunoSEQ multiplex PCR. The table has about 220,000 clones, roughly 84% seen once. Sequenced material: peripheral blood. These receptors were obtained from an older woman with acute or convalescent COVID-19.

The chain is built from TRBV2 and TRBJ1-2, with D maybe TRBD1 (5 bases). CDR1 and CDR2 (germline): SNHLY, FYNNEI. Trimming took off 2 bases at V and 3 bases at J, with 10 bases between the two ends. The CDR3 runs 14 residues. Here the CDR3 reads CASSELDMDYGYTF. The CDR3 DNA is TGTGCCAGCAGTGAACTGGACATGGACTATGGCTACACCTTC. The whole variable domain, remainder taken from reference TRBV2 and TRBJ1-2, is EPEVTQTPSHQVTQMGQEVILRCVPISNHLYFYWYRQILGQKVEFLVSFYNNEISEKSEIFDDQFSVERPDGSNFTLKIRSTKLEDSAMYFCASSELDMDYGYTFGSGTRLTVV.

In this sample, this clone turned up once. The rearrangement links TRBV5-4 to TRBJ1-2; D might be TRBD1 (6 bases). With 2 bases removed from V and 1 base from J, the gap between germline ends came to 18 bases. Per the germline V gene, CDR1 is SGHNT and CDR2 is YYREEE (reference sequence). There are 17 residues in the CDR3. The CDR3 bases are TGTGCCAGCAGCTTAAACTCGGACAGACTGTTTAACTATGGCTACACCTTC. Its protein is CASSLNSDRLFNYGYTF. Filled out from reference TRBV5-4 and TRBJ1-2, the complete variable domain reads ETGVTQSPTHLIKTRGQQVTLRCSSQSGHNTVSWYQQALGQGPQFIFQYYREEENGRGNFPPRFSGLQFPNYSSELNVNALELDDSALYLCASSLNSDRLFNYGYTFGSGTRLTVV.

The chain is built from TRBV4-1 and TRBJ1-4, with TRBD1 matching over 10 bases. The CDR3 covers 15 residues. The J segment lost 6 bases and the V segment lost 6 bases, leaving 7 bases of the junction unmatched. Germline CDR1 and CDR2: MGHRA and YSYEKL. In DNA form, the CDR3 reads TGCGCCAGCAGAAGCATAGGGACAGGGGATGAAAAACTGTTTTTT. Protein: CASRSIGTGDEKLFF.

V and J are TRBV18 and TRBJ1-3; the D gene is possibly TRBD1 (6 bases). Germline V gene data show CDR1 as KGHSH and CDR2 as LQKENI. This CDR3 region has 17 residues. The V gene lost 3 bases and the J gene lost 0 bases, with 15 bases spanning the gap. The CDR3 sequence is CASSPIGGPLSGNTIYF. CDR3 nucleotides: TGTGCCAGCTCACCGATCGGGGGGCCCCTCTCTGGAAACACCATATATTTT.

V usage is TRBV7-2 and J usage is TRBJ1-6; 9 bases map to TRBD1. Germline V lookup: CDR1 SGHTA, CDR2 FQGNSA. The CDR3 has 15 residues. V lost 5 bases, J lost 6 bases, and 5 bases stayed unmatched. DNA of the CDR3: TGTGCCAGCAGCGTACCGGGACAGGGTAATTCACCCCTCCACTTT. Amino acids: CASSVPGQGNSPLHF.

This clone was seen a single time. The rearrangement joins TRBV12-3 or TRBV12-4 to TRBJ2-2, with no clear D. CDR3 length: 13 amino acids. The V end was cut by 6 bases, the J end by 0 bases, with 5 bases between. CDR3 loop: CASRYSNTGELFF. CDR3 bases: TGTGCCAGCAGGTATTCGAACACCGGGGAGCTGTTTTTT.

V and J are TRBV5-5 and TRBJ2-7; maybe TRBD1 (6 bases). The CDR3 loop spans 12 amino acids. In germline, CDR1 is SGHKS, CDR2 YYEKEE (reference sequence). V lost 4 bases, J lost 4 bases, and 9 bases lay in between. CDR3 residues: CASSDRTYEQYF. The DNA for the CDR3 is TGTGCCAGCAGCGACAGGACGTACGAGCAGTACTTC.

The chain is built from TRBV7-5 and TRBJ1-1; TRBD1, the table's D call, was not compared with the DNA. TRBV7-5 is a pseudogene locus. The CDR3 is made up of 11 amino acids. The CDR3 nucleotides read TGTGTCAGAAGACTACAGGGTCTAGTTTTCTTT. Translation: CVRRLQGLVFF.

This CDR3 reads CASSVGGGGADNSPLHF. The CDR3 DNA reads TGTGCCAGCAGCGTAGGGGGCGGGGGGGCGGATAATTCACCCCTCCACTTT. This chain joins TRBV9 and TRBJ1-6, with TRBD1 as a possible D gene (6 bases). The CDR3 loop spans 17 amino acids. Germline values: CDR1 SGDLS, CDR2 YYNGEE. V was shortened by 0 bases and J by 5 bases, with 15 bases between the two germline ends.

The V and J genes are TRBV5-4 and TRBJ1-2; the match to TRBD1 covers 9 bases. This CDR3 spans 15 amino acids. The V gene's germline CDR1 is SGHNT and CDR2 YYREEE (reference sequence). The ends lost 4 bases at V and 1 base at J; junction bases unmatched: 5. CDR3 sequence reads: CASSTGQGLNYGYTF. For the CDR3, the DNA is TGTGCCAGCAGCACGGGACAGGGACTTAACTATGGCTACACCTTC.

This chain connects TRBV7-3 to TRBJ2-3; TRBD1 is a possible D gene (6 bases). The CDR3 runs 13 residues. Germline V gives CDR1 SGHTA, CDR2 FQGTGA. Trimming pared 4 bases from V and 7 bases from J, leaving 12 bases between. The CDR3 DNA reads TGTGCCAGCAGCTCCCTTCAGGGGTATACGCAGTATTTT. Protein: CASSSLQGYTQYF.

V and J are TRBV5-4 and TRBJ2-5; 7 nucleotides line up with TRBD2. Germline loops: CDR1 SGHNT, CDR2 YYREEE (reference sequence). Unmatched junction bases numbered 8, after V lost 4 bases and J lost 2 bases. This CDR3 region has 15 residues. CDR3 in DNA: TGTGCCAGCAGCGGAGTAGGGCGGGGGCAAGAGACCCAGTACTTC. Translating it yields CASSGVGRGQETQYF. Full variable domain (rest looked up from reference TRBV5-4 and TRBJ2-5): ETGVTQSPTHLIKTRGQQVTLRCSSQSGHNTVSWYQQALGQGPQFIFQYYREEENGRGNFPPRFSGLQFPNYSSELNVNALELDDSALYLCASSGVGRGQETQYFGPGTRLLVL.

The chain uses TRBV5-4 and TRBJ2-2, with 8 bases that match TRBD1. With 4 bases clipped from V and 1 base from J, the junction kept 3 bases outside the gene matches. The CDR3 is made up of 15 amino acids. Germline loops: CDR1 SGHNT, CDR2 YYREEE (reference sequence). CDR3 sequence (DNA): TGTGCCAGCAGCCCCGGGACAGGGAACACCGGGGAGCTGTTTTTT. Protein sequence: CASSPGTGNTGELFF.

The rearrangement links TRBV27 to TRBJ1-1, with 9 bases that match TRBD1. The trim removed 4 bases at V and 1 base at J, leaving 4 bases unmatched. Germline lookup yields CDR1 MNHEY and CDR2 SMNVEV (reference sequence). The CDR3 is made up of 15 amino acids. CDR3 in amino acids: CASSSQGAGNTEAFF. The CDR3 coding sequence is TGTGCCAGCAGTTCACAGGGGGCCGGGAACACTGAAGCTTTCTTT.

This clone was observed a few times. The V and J genes are TRBV4-3 and TRBJ1-1; no clear D. The V gene's germline CDR1 is LGHNA and CDR2 YSLEER. The length of the CDR3 is 13 residues. V was pared by 0 bases and J by 4 bases, with 6 bases between. This CDR3 reads CASSQEESTEAFF. The CDR3 region has the DNA TGCGCCAGCAGCCAAGAGGAGAGCACTGAAGCTTTCTTT.

The rearrangement joins TRBV3-1 (or the pseudogene TRBV3-2) to TRBJ2-5; no reliable D call. Trimming took 4 bases from V and 1 from J, leaving 7 bases between them. This CDR3 has 13 amino acids. Germline CDR1 reads LGHDT; CDR2 reads YNNKEL (reference sequence). CDR3 region: CASSRQRQETQYF. In DNA, the CDR3 is TGTGCCAGCAGCCGGCAGCGCCAAGAGACCCAGTACTTC.

This clone was seen a handful of times. The chain combines TRBV4-1 with TRBJ2-6, with D perhaps TRBD1 (6 bases). Per germline, CDR1 MGHRA and CDR2 YSYEKL. This CDR3 comprises 17 residues. Trimming took 1 base from V and 4 from J, leaving 14 bases between them. The CDR3: CASSQVLWDMGANVLTF. Here the CDR3 DNA reads TGCGCCAGCAGCCAAGTTCTTTGGGACATGGGGGCCAACGTCCTGACTTTC.

V and J are TRBV7-9 and TRBJ1-4; TRBD1 aligns across 7 bases. V trimming: 11 bases; J trimming: 7 bases; junction bases outside the gene matches: 10. There are 13 residues in the CDR3. CDR1 and CDR2 from the germline V gene are SEHNR and FQNEAQ (reference sequence). For the CDR3, the DNA is TGTGCCTCCCCCGGGACAGAGGGTGAAAAACTGTTTTTT. It encodes CASPGTEGEKLFF.

This chain's CDR3 is CAWSLAGSSGINTIYF. The CDR3 coding sequence is TGTGCCTGGAGTCTGGCAGGGTCCAGTGGAATAAACACCATATATTTT. The chain is built from TRBV30 and TRBJ1-3, with D perhaps TRBD1 (5 bases). CDR1 is GTSNPN and CDR2 is SVGIG in the germline V gene (reference sequence). The CDR3 totals 16 residues. V shed 2 bases and J shed 6 bases, with 20 bases lying between them.

The rearrangement joins TRBV2 to TRBJ1-2; tentatively, D is TRBD1 (6 bases). The CDR3 extends over 12 amino acids. V lost 5 bases to trimming and J lost 2 bases, with 6 bases between them. The germline V gene encodes CDR1 SNHLY and CDR2 FYNNEI. CDR3 sequence reads: CASSQGNYGYTF. CDR3 in DNA: TGTGCCAGCAGTCAGGGGAACTATGGCTACACCTTC.

V gene TRBV7-8 combines with J gene TRBJ1-6; D is unclear. The CDR3 has 13 amino acids. Germline assignment: CDR1 SGHVS and CDR2 FQNEAQ. V gave up 6 bases and J gave up 9 bases, with 12 bases separating them. CDR3 protein: CASSVGPRSPLHF. CDR3 coding DNA: TGTGCCAGCAGTGTTGGGCCGCGTTCACCCCTCCACTTT.

This CDR3 reads CASSLVGVVGDGYTF. The CDR3 DNA reads as TGCGCCAGCAGCTTGGTCGGGGTGGTCGGCGATGGCTACACCTTC. V and J are TRBV5-1 and TRBJ1-2; no clear D. CDR1 SGHRS and CDR2 YFSETQ come from the germline V gene. Deletions cut 0 bases from V and 6 bases from J, with 15 bases between. The CDR3 extends over 15 amino acids. Using reference TRBV5-1 and TRBJ1-2 for the parts outside the CDR3, the full variable domain is KAGVTQTPRYLIKTRGQQVTLSCSPISGHRSVSWYQQTPGQGLQFLFEYFSETQRNKGNFPGRFSGRQFSNSRSEMNVSTLELGDSALYLCASSLVGVVGDGYTFGSGTRLTVV.

J is TRBJ1-1 and V is TRBV5-1; D is perhaps TRBD1 (6 bases). The CDR3 covers 15 residues. Germline CDR1 and CDR2: SGHRS and YFSETQ. V was shortened by 0 bases and J by 0 bases, with 9 bases between the two germline ends. The CDR3 protein is CASSLGQGLNTEAFF. In nucleotides, the CDR3 is TGCGCCAGCAGCTTGGGTCAGGGGCTGAACACTGAAGCTTTCTTT.

This clone was picked up a small number of times. The chain recombines TRBV7-9 with TRBJ1-4; 7 nucleotides agree with TRBD1. V gave up 1 base and J gave up 4 bases; unmatched junction bases: 6. CDR3 length equals 16 residues. Germline V gene lookup returns CDR1 SEHNR and CDR2 FQNEAQ (reference sequence). For the CDR3, the DNA is TGTGCCAGCAGCTTAGGGACAGGCCGAAATAATGAAAAACTGTTTTTT. It codes for CASSLGTGRNNEKLFF.